This T cell receptor beta chain derives from a study of regulatory T cells in long-lasting Graves disease. Study outcomes and limitations: Newly diagnosed disease favored TRBV20-1 and TRBJ2-1 over persistent disease.

In this sample, this clonotype turned up many times. Its antigen is not known. Time point denoted: newly diagnosed GD, antithyroid drugs for less than 3 months. PBMC RNA was the source of the TCR library. Through Arm-PCR of CDR3 regions and iRepertoire HTBI primers, TCR beta libraries were built. One entry per CDR3 protein results from TCRdb running MiXCR on the multiplex PCR reads. The sample has fewer than 650,000 distinct CDR3 sequences, 15% to 20% seen once. The CDR3 sequence is 15 residues long. Losses at the gene ends were 6 bases for V and 7 bases for J; bases not matched to a gene: 11. A further study also used this sample, focusing on T cells in Graves' hyperthyroidism and ophthalmopathy.

The receptor's source is a woman aged 30 to 39 with Graves disease. The sequenced sample was peripheral blood mononuclear cells (PBMCs), obtained at new diagnosis, from a patient treated with antithyroid drugs. The rearrangement uses TRBV12-3 or TRBV12-4 and TRBJ2-1, with 8 bases that match TRBD2. The CDR3 region has the DNA TGTGCCAGCAGCACCAGCGGGAGTATTAGTAATGAGCAGTTCTTC. It encodes CASSTSGSISNEQFF.